This T cell receptor beta chain was identified during a study of beta chain features in type 1 diabetes. Study-wide results and limits: Insertions at VDJ junctions were less frequent in type 1 diabetes patients. These patients also deleted more nucleotides at the same junctions. When Type 1 diabetes patients were examined, their TCRB CDR3s proved moderately but significantly shorter in all four CD4+ subsets.

This clone was counted at least ten times. Its antigen is still unknown. The entirety of the isolated RNA underwent reverse transcription, so expressed TCRB transcripts were sequenced. An average roughly 3.5 million reads came from naive, central memory and regulatory T cell samples. Method: immunoSEQ multiplex PCR; TCRdb's copy keeps in-frame clones and lacks some. This table has 600,000 to 750,000 clones, about an eighth appearing once. The source of this sequence is a man aged 25-45 years with type 1 diabetes. What was sequenced was naive CD4+ T cells from blood.

The CDR3 sequence is CASSQGANEQYF. CDR3 nucleotides: TGTGCCAGCAGCCAGGGGGCTAACGAGCAGTACTTC. The chain has TRBV6-1 and TRBJ2-7, with 8 bases fitting TRBD1. The CDR3 sequence is 12 residues long. CDR1 is MNHNS and CDR2 is SASEGT in the germline V gene. V gave up 6 bases and J gave up 5 bases; unmatched junction bases: 3.